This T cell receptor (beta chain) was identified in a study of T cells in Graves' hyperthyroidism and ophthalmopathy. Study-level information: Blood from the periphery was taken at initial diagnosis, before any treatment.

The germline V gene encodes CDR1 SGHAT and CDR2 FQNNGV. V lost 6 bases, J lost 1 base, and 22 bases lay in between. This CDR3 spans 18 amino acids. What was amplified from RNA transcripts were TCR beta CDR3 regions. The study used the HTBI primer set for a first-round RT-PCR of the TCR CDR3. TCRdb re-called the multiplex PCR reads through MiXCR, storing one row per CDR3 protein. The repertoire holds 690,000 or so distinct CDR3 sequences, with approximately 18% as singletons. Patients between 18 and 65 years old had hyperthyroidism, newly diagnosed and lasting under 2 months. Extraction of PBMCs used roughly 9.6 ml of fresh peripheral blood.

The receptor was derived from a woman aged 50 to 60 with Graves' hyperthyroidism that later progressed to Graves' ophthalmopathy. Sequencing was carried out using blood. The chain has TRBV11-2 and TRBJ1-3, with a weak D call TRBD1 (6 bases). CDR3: CASRFLRGGTVSGNTIYF. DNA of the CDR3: TGTGCCAGCAGGTTCTTGAGAGGGGGTACCGTATCTGGAAACACCATATATTTT. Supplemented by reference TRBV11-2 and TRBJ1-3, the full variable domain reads EAGVAQSPRYKIIEKRQSVAFWCNPISGHATLYWYQQILGQGPKLLIQFQNNGVVDDSQLPKDRFSAERLKGVDSTLKIQPAKLEDSAVYLCASRFLRGGTVSGNTIYFGEGSWLTVV.